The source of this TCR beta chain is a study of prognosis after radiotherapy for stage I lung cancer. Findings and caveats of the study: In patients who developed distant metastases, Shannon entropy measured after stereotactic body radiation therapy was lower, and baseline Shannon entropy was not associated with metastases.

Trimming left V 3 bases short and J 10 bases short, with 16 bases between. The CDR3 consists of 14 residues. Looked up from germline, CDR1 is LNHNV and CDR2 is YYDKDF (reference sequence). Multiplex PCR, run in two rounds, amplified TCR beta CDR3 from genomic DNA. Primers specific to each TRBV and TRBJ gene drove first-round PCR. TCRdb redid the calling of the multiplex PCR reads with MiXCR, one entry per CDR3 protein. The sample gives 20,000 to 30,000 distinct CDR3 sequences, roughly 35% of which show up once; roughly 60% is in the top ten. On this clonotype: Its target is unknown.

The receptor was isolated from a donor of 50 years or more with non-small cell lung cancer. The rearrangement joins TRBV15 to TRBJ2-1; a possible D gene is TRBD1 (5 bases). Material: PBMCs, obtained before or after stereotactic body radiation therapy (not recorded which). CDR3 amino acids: CATSRELDSQEQFF. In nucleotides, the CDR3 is TGTGCCACCAGCAGGGAACTTGACAGTCAGGAGCAGTTCTTC. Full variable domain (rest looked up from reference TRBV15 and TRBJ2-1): DAMVIQNPRYQVTQFGKPVTLSCSQTLNHNVMYWYQQKSSQAPKLLFHYYDKDFNNEADTPDNFQSRRPNTSFCFLDIRSPGLGDTAMYLCATSRELDSQEQFFGPGTRLTVL.